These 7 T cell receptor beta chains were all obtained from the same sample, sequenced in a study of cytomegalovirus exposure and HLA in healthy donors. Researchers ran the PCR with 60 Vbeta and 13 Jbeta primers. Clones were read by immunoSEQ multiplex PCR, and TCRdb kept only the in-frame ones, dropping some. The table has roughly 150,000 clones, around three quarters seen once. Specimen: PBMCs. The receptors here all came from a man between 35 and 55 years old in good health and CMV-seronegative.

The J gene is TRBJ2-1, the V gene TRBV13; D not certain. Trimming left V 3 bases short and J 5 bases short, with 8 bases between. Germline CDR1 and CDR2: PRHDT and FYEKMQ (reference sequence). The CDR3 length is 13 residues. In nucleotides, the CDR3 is TGTGCCAGCAGCTTCACTAAAAACAATGAGCAGTTCTTC. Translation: CASSFTKNNEQFF. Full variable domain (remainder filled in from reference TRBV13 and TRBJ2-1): AAGVIQSPRHLIKEKRETATLKCYPIPRHDTVYWYQQGPGQDPQFLISFYEKMQSDKGSIPDRFSAQQFSDYHSELNMSSLELGDSALYFCASSFTKNNEQFFGPGTRLTVL.

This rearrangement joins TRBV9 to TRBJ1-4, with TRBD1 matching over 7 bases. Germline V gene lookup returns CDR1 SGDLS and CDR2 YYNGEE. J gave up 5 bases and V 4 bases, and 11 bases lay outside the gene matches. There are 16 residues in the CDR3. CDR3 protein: CASSPQTTGTNEKLFF. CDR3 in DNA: TGTGCCAGCAGCCCTCAAACGACAGGGACCAATGAAAAACTGTTTTTT. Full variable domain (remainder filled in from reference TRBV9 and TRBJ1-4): DSGVTQTPKHLITATGQRVTLRCSPRSGDLSVYWYQQSLDQGLQFLIQYYNGEERAKGNILERFSAQQFPDLHSELNLSSLELGDSALYFCASSPQTTGTNEKLFFGSGTQLSVL.

CDR3 sequence reads: CASSFDQGINQPQHF. CDR3 DNA: TGTGCCAGCAGTTTCGACCAGGGTATCAATCAGCCCCAGCATTTT. J is TRBJ1-5 and V is TRBV28, with D perhaps matching TRBD1 (5 bases). CDR1 and CDR2 from the germline V gene are MDHEN and SYDVKM. Trimming cost V 3 bases and J 3 bases, with 12 bases left between them. This CDR3 is built from 15 residues.

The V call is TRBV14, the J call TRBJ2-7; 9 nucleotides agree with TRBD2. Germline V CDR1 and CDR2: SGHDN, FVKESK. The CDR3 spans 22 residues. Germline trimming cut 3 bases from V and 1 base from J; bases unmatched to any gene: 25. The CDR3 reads CASSQAGEGDTFSGRVSYEQYF. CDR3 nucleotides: TGTGCCAGCAGCCAGGCCGGAGAAGGGGACACCTTTAGCGGGAGAGTTTCCTACGAGCAGTACTTC.

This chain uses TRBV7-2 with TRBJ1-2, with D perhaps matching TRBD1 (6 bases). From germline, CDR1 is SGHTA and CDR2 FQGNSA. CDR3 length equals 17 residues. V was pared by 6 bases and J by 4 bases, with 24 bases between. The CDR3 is CASRPTGTLSHAYGYTF. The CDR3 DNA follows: TGTGCCAGCAGACCAACAGGGACCCTCTCCCACGCCTATGGCTACACCTTC. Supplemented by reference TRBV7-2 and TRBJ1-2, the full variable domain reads GAGVSQSPSNKVTEKGKDVELRCDPISGHTALYWYRQSLGQGLEFLIYFQGNSAPDKSGLPSDRFSAERTGGSVSTLTIQRTQQEDSAVYLCASRPTGTLSHAYGYTFGSGTRLTVV.

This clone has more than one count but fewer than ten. CDR3 sequence: CASSYSGNSNQPQHF. CDR3 bases: TGTGCCAGCAGCTACTCCGGGAATAGCAATCAGCCCCAGCATTTT. The chain combines TRBV7-9 with TRBJ1-5; no firm D call. V shed 4 bases and J shed 0 bases, with 10 bases lying between them. CDR3 length: 15 residues. Per germline, CDR1 SEHNR and CDR2 FQNEAQ (reference sequence). Combining the CDR3 with reference TRBV7-9 and TRBJ1-5 gives the whole variable domain DTGVSQNPRHKITKRGQNVTFRCDPISEHNRLYWYRQTLGQGPEFLTYFQNEAQLEKSRLLSDRFSAERPKGSFSTLEIQRTEQGDSAMYLCASSYSGNSNQPQHFGDGTRLSIL.

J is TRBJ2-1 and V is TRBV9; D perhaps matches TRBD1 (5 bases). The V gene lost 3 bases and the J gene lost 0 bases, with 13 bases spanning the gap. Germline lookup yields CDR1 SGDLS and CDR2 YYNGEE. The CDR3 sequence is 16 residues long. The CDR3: CASSARWGVSYNEQFF. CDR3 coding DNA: TGTGCCAGCAGCGCTAGGTGGGGCGTCTCCTACAATGAGCAGTTCTTC.